This T cell receptor (beta chain) was profiled in a study of T cells in Graves' hyperthyroidism and ophthalmopathy (dated by TCRdb to about 2019). For the wider study: Peripheral blood samples were taken at initial diagnosis, before any treatment was given. To identify distinguishing TCR V-J signatures, a discovery cohort of 95 to 100 patients was used, comprising under 45 with Graves' ophthalmopathy and 57 with stable Graves' hyperthyroidism. Whether ophthalmopathy could be predicted prospectively was tested in an independent validation cohort made up of fewer than 20 hyperthyroidism patients plus 17 patients who later progressed to ophthalmopathy. The 100 or so discovery patients were divided at random into training and test sets in a 7:3 ratio. In several Graves' hyperthyroidism patients, the study also compared T-cell repertoires from thyroid tissue with T-cell repertoires from blood. Once sampling was done, hyperthyroidism patients were given methimazole at a starting dose of 30 mg daily, whereas ophthalmopathy patients were given high-dose intravenous methylprednisolone. The paper reports TCR Vbeta CDR3 sequencing of over 120 peripheral blood samples: around 41 ophthalmopathy, under 85 hyperthyroidism and 17 progressor patients.

About this clonotype itself: Its antigen has not been determined. Per-base quality was not reported, and no clone a single base away is much larger than it.

Moderately to severely active disease, a Clinical Activity Score of at least 3, a NOSPECS grade of at least 4, and a duration under 3 months were present in ophthalmopathy patients. Any patient with an uncontrolled infection, another autoimmune disease, pregnancy or lactation was excluded. Diagnoses were based on clinical symptoms, serum thyroxine and TRAb, thyroid ultrasound and orbital computed tomography. Ficoll-Paque density gradient centrifugation was used to isolate PBMCs from around 10 ml of fresh peripheral blood. Total RNA was extracted with Trizol reagent, and quality was checked on an Agilent 2100 Bioanalyzer. From its cysteine to its phenylalanine, the CDR3 spans 12 amino acids. The kept DNA is CDR3 alone, 36 bases in frame from the first base. CDR1 KGHDR and CDR2 SFDVKD are derived from the germline V gene. Trimming removed 5 bases from V and 3 bases from J, leaving 6 bases between the germline ends.

The TCR beta CDR3 regions were amplified from RNA transcripts. A first-round RT-PCR of the TCR CDR3 used the HTBI primer set with the Qiagen OneStep RT-PCR kit. Libraries were constructed in a second round of multiplex PCR, after which size selection and purification were carried out. Libraries were sequenced paired-end with 100 bp reads on an Illumina HiSeq2000. Under the source paper's analysis protocol: Raw data were processed with SOAPnuke, discarding reads with adapters, uncalled bases, mean Phred below 15, or no exact constant-primer or identifier match. High-quality paired reads were merged with COPE v1.2.5, and unique nucleotide sequences were defined as clonotypes. MiTCR v1.1 was used to align the clonotypes against IMGT TRBV, TRBD and TRBJ reference segments. The analysis included only V-J combinations with a frequency above 0.0001, which together covered 99% to 99.2% of the repertoires. A TCS score was defined as the ratio between F50 (clonal expansion) and ExV (chaos), using BLOSUM62-based TCRdist between CDR3 peptides within each V-J. Welch's t-statistics and random forest reduced roughly 530 V-J features to roughly 13, which were used in a naive Bayes classifier (R e1071). TCRdb reanalyzed the raw reads on its own, using fastp at Q25 for trimming and MiXCR for clone calling, and kept in-frame beta chains. Rows with a matching CDR3 protein are joined into one entry that keeps the most common DNA and genes. These V and J calls derive from TCRdb rather than the authors' analysis. This sample has 250,000 to 300,000 distinct CDR3 sequences in its table, and less than 20% of those were observed once. The top ten clonotypes cover just under 40% of the sample.

Findings and caveats that apply to the study as a whole: In validation, progression to ophthalmopathy was predicted by the model with around 71% sensitivity and 72.22% specificity, a median of around 5.9 months before onset. Most expanded thyroid clonotypes (frequency above 0.001) were also detected in blood, suggesting blood repertoires may reflect thyroid immune responses. No statistical method was used to fix the sample size in advance, and group allocation was not hidden from the investigators. In cross-validation, a model built on a 13 V-J signature told ophthalmopathy apart from stable hyperthyroidism with approximately 90% sensitivity and about 81% specificity, and in testing the same model reached 80%/75%.

This sequence uses TRBV24-1 and TRBJ2-5; the D gene is possibly TRBD1, with 5 bases matching. This receptor was identified in a man aged 50 or older with Graves' ophthalmopathy. The specimen sequenced was blood. The CDR3 reads as follows: CATSGREETQYF. The bases are TGTGCCACCAGTGGCAGGGAAGAGACCCAGTACTTC.